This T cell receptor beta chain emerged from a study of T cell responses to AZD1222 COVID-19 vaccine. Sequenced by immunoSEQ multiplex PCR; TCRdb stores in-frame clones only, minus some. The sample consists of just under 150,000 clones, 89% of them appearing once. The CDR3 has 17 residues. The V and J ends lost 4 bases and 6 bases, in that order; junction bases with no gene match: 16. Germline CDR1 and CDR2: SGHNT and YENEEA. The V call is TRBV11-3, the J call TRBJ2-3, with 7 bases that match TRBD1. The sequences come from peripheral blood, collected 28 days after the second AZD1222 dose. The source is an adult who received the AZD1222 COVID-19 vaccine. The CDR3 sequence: CASSSPEGAGIPDTQYF. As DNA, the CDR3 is TGTGCCAGCAGCTCCCCAGAGGGGGCAGGAATACCGGATACGCAGTATTTT.